The 22 T cell receptor beta chains below were found in one sample sequenced in a study of graft-versus-host responses after intestinal transplantation. Responder cells labeled with CFSE (about 200,000) were co-plated with irradiated stimulator cells labeled with violet dye (about 200,000). TCRdb keeps only in-frame clones here, not all; method: immunoSEQ multiplex PCR. The data show tens of thousands of clones, with roughly 33% seen just once and roughly a tenth held by the top ten. This specimen was alloreactive CD8+ T cells from a mixed lymphocyte reaction culture, taken before intestinal transplant. Stated subset: CFSE-low proliferating T cells sorted from approximately 6-day pre-transplant mixed lymphocyte reaction (GvH or HvG direction). The source of these receptors is a human patient who received an intestinal transplant.

This clone was seen only a few times. V gene TRBV6-5 combines with J gene TRBJ1-2; no clear D gene. This CDR3 contains 15 residues. V was pared by 4 bases and J by 2 bases, with 14 bases between. Germline values: CDR1 MNHEY, CDR2 SVGAGI. CDR3 DNA sequence: TGTGCCAGCAGTTCCTCCCGGCGCCAGAACTATGGCTACACCTTC. Protein: CASSSSRRQNYGYTF.

This chain links TRBV4-3 with TRBJ1-1; D possibly corresponds to TRBD1 (5 bases). CDR3 length: 16 residues. The V end was cut by 4 bases, the J end by 3 bases, with 18 bases between. In germline, CDR1 is LGHNA, CDR2 YSLEER. The chain's CDR3 is CASSRMTGLGDTEAFF. CDR3 DNA: TGCGCCAGCAGCCGAATGACTGGACTAGGGGACACTGAAGCTTTCTTT.

This clone was found a few times. V is TRBV6-4 and J is TRBJ1-5; 7 positions agree with TRBD1. With 1 base clipped from V and 6 bases from J, the junction kept 6 bases outside the gene matches. This CDR3 contains 15 residues. Looked up from germline, CDR1 is MRHNA and CDR2 is SNTAGT. This CDR3 is CASSDLGQVSQPQHF. As DNA, the CDR3 is TGTGCCAGCAGTGACTTAGGACAGGTGAGTCAGCCCCAGCATTTT.

The chain combines TRBV28 with TRBJ2-7; D might be TRBD2 (6 bases). The CDR3 sequence is 15 residues long. V lost 3 bases, J lost 3 bases, and 15 bases lay in between. CDR1 is MDHEN and CDR2 is SYDVKM in the germline V gene. The CDR3 bases are TGTGCCAGCAGTTTGACTCTGAGGCGGGGCTACGAGCAGTACTTC. Encoded protein: CASSLTLRRGYEQYF.

This clone has only a few counts. The rearrangement links TRBV4-1 to TRBJ1-2; 8 positions agree with TRBD1. Germline lookup yields CDR1 MGHRA and CDR2 YSYEKL. The junction had 9 bases not matched to a gene; V was cut back by 0 bases and J by 3 bases. This CDR3 comprises 17 residues. The CDR3 nucleotides are TGCGCCAGCAGCCAAGATTTTCTGGACAGGGTACACTATGGCTACACCTTC. Translation: CASSQDFLDRVHYGYTF.

This clone was seen only once. The CDR3: CASSKEGMGSEQYF. In nucleotides, the CDR3 is TGTGCCAGCAGCAAAGAGGGGATGGGGAGCGAGCAGTACTTC. The chain has TRBV21-1 and TRBJ2-7. TRBV21-1 is termed a pseudogene. The CDR3 totals 14 residues.

This clone was counted only a few times. CDR3 in amino acids: CASSLEASGAYEQYF. In DNA, the CDR3 is TGTGCCAGCAGCTTAGAGGCTAGCGGGGCCTACGAGCAGTACTTC. J is TRBJ2-7 and V is TRBV11-2; TRBD2 matches at 9 bases. The CDR3 covers 15 residues. Trimming removed 0 bases from V and 2 bases from J; junction bases left unmatched: 2. The germline CDR1 and CDR2 sequences are SGHAT and FQNNGV.

J is TRBJ2-2 and V is TRBV29-1; 9 nucleotides line up with TRBD1. This CDR3 region has 14 residues. V was pared by 3 bases and J by 1 base, with 0 bases of the junction left unmatched. Germline V gene lookup returns CDR1 SQVTM and CDR2 ANQGSEA. CDR3 amino acids: CSVETGGNTGELFF. In nucleotides, the CDR3 is TGCAGCGTTGAGACAGGGGGGAACACCGGGGAGCTGTTTTTT.

The genes are TRBV4-1 and TRBJ2-7; D assignment may be TRBD1 or TRBD2 (6 bases each). The CDR3 has 14 amino acids. Trimming took off 1 base at V and 3 bases at J, with 10 bases between the two ends. CDR1 is MGHRA, CDR2 YSYEKL, per germline. CDR3 in DNA: TGCGCCAGCAGCCAAGGGGGGGCGGGCTACGAGCAGTACTTC. Protein: CASSQGGAGYEQYF.

The V call is TRBV6-5, the J call TRBJ2-7; D may correspond to TRBD1 or TRBD2 (5 bases each). Germline values: CDR1 MNHEY, CDR2 SVGAGI. CDR3 length: 15 residues. The V end was cut by 0 bases, the J end by 0 bases, with 9 bases between. DNA of the CDR3: TGTGCCAGCAGTTACTCCGGGACGGACTCCTACGAGCAGTACTTC. This gives the protein CASSYSGTDSYEQYF.

The V gene is TRBV2, the J gene TRBJ1-2, with D unresolved. The germline gives CDR1 SNHLY, CDR2 FYNNEI. The CDR3 sequence is 16 residues long. Trimming left V 8 bases short and J 4 bases short, with 23 bases between. The CDR3 DNA reads TGTGCCAGCCCTAAGGGAGGCATAATGGAAGGCTATGGCTACACCTTC. Amino acids: CASPKGGIMEGYGYTF. Based on the CDR3 plus reference TRBV2 and TRBJ1-2, the full variable domain is EPEVTQTPSHQVTQMGQEVILRCVPISNHLYFYWYRQILGQKVEFLVSFYNNEISEKSEIFDDQFSVERPDGSNFTLKIRSTKLEDSAMYFCASPKGGIMEGYGYTFGSGTRLTVV.

This clone has only a few counts. The chain couples TRBV7-9 to TRBJ2-7; D is unresolved. CDR1 and CDR2 (germline): SEHNR, FQNEAQ (reference sequence). Trimming cost V 1 base and J 6 bases, with 13 bases left between them. The CDR3 loop spans 14 amino acids. The CDR3 region is CASSLGIRRIEQYF. The DNA of the CDR3 is TGTGCCAGCAGCTTAGGAATTCGCCGAATCGAGCAGTACTTC.

The CDR3 region is CASSLEADQPQHF. The CDR3 nucleotides read TGTGCCAGCAGCTTAGAGGCCGATCAGCCCCAGCATTTT. This sequence joins TRBV11-3 and TRBJ1-5; D unclear. Looked up from germline, CDR1 is SGHNT and CDR2 is YENEEA. The CDR3 sequence is 13 residues long. Trimming stripped 0 bases from V and 5 bases from J, with 5 bases between. The full variable domain, with the rest looked up from reference TRBV11-3 and TRBJ1-5, is EAGVVQSPRYKIIEKKQPVAFWCNPISGHNTLYWYLQNLGQGPELLIRYENEEAVDDSQLPKDRFSAERLKGVDSTLKIQPAELGDSAVYLCASSLEADQPQHFGDGTRLSIL.

The CDR3: CAWSPTLGGGNGYTF. The CDR3 DNA follows: TGTGCCTGGAGTCCCACTCTGGGGGGGGGCAATGGCTACACCTTC. The chain uses TRBV30 and TRBJ1-2; perhaps TRBD1 as D (6 bases). Trimming removed 2 bases from V and 6 bases from J, with 19 bases in between. CDR3 size: 15 residues. The germline CDR1 and CDR2 sequences are GTSNPN and SVGIG (reference sequence).

A few counts support this clone. The genes are TRBV9 and TRBJ1-6, with 8 bases that match TRBD1. The V segment lost 4 bases and the J segment 7 bases; nucleotides outside the gene matches: 10. Germline assignment: CDR1 SGDLS and CDR2 YYNGEE. The CDR3 is 16 residues long. The CDR3 here is CASSQGQVRKNSPLHF. For the CDR3, the DNA is TGTGCCAGCAGCCAGGGACAGGTCAGGAAGAATTCACCCCTCCACTTT.

The CDR3 here is CASSGTGASGFGGYTF. The DNA for the CDR3 is TGTGCCAGCAGTGGGACAGGGGCGAGCGGGTTCGGTGGCTACACCTTC. The chain has TRBV2 and TRBJ1-2, with 9 bases lining up with TRBD1. V shed 4 bases, J shed 7 bases, and the junction held 13 bases outside the gene matches. The germline CDR1 and CDR2 sequences are SNHLY and FYNNEI. This CDR3 region has 16 residues.

In its sample, this clone was seen a few times. The J gene is TRBJ2-7, the V gene TRBV9, with 7 positions matching TRBD1. The V gene's germline CDR1 is SGDLS and CDR2 YYNGEE. The CDR3 loop spans 16 amino acids. The V and J ends lost 3 bases and 2 bases, in that order; junction bases with no gene match: 11. DNA of the CDR3: TGTGCCAGCAGCGCCGACCGGGACAGTCAACCCTACGAGCAGTACTTC. Translated, it gives CASSADRDSQPYEQYF.

This clone was picked up one time. The chain is built from TRBV4-2 and TRBJ1-3, with D perhaps matching TRBD1 (5 bases). Germline-derived CDR1 and CDR2 are LGHNA and YNFKEQ. The V end lost 3 bases, the J end lost 2 bases, and 17 bases lay between the germline ends. This CDR3 is 17 amino acids long. The CDR3 is CASSHPSGDHAGNTIYF. As DNA, the CDR3 is TGTGCCAGCAGCCACCCCTCGGGGGACCACGCTGGAAACACCATATATTTT.

This clone appeared a few times. The chain joins TRBV5-6 to TRBJ2-5; tentative D call: TRBD1 (5 bases). V lost 0 bases to trimming and J lost 5 bases, with 20 bases between them. The CDR3 totals 17 residues. Germline assignment: CDR1 SGHDT and CDR2 YYEEEE. The CDR3 reads CASSLGRTYPARETQYF. The CDR3 DNA follows: TGTGCCAGCAGCTTGGGTAGGACATACCCAGCCCGGGAGACCCAGTACTTC.

This clone came up a few times. This chain uses TRBV6-5 with TRBJ2-1; D not resolved. Trimming cost V 2 bases and J 7 bases, with 3 bases left between them. CDR1 is MNHEY, CDR2 SVGAGI, per germline. CDR3 size: 11 residues. The CDR3 coding sequence is TGTGCCAGCAGTTACGGTAATGAGCAGTTCTTC. This encodes CASSYGNEQFF.

The chain joins TRBV7-4 to TRBJ1-1; 11 positions match TRBD1. Germline CDR1 reads SGHVT; CDR2 reads SQSDAQ. V lost 4 bases to trimming and J lost 3 bases; unmatched junction nucleotides: 4. CDR3 length equals 15 residues. In DNA, the CDR3 is TGTGCCAGCAGCTCAGGGACAGGGGGATACACTGAAGCTTTCTTT. Amino acid sequence: CASSSGTGGYTEAFF.

The chain links TRBV13 to TRBJ2-1; D may correspond to TRBD1 or TRBD2 (5 bases each). The CDR3 is 13 residues long. Germline loops: CDR1 PRHDT, CDR2 FYEKMQ (reference sequence). V was pared by 3 bases and J by 6 bases, with 9 bases between. CDR3 DNA sequence: TGTGCCAGCAGCTTTGAGGGGAGCAATGAGCAGTTCTTC. This encodes CASSFEGSNEQFF.